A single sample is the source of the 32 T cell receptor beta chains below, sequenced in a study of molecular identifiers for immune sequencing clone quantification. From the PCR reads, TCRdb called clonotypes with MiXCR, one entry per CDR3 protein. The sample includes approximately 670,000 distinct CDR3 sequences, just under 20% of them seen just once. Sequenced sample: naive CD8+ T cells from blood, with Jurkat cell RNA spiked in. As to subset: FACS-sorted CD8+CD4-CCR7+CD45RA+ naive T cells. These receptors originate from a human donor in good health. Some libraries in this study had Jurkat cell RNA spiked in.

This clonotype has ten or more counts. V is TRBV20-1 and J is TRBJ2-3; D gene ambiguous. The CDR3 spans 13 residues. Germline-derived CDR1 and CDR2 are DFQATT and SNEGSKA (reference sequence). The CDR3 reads CSGRKFSTDTQYF. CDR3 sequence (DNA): TGCAGCGGTAGGAAATTTAGCACAGATACGCAGTATTTT.

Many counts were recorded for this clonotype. The CDR3 loop is CASSQASLGLAGELFF. The DNA of the CDR3 is TGCGCCAGCAGCCAAGCCTCCCTTGGCCTGGCCGGGGAGCTGTTTTTT. This chain uses TRBV4-3 with TRBJ2-2; no clear D gene. The CDR3 is 16 residues long. V shed 1 base and J shed 6 bases, with 15 bases lying between them. From germline, CDR1 is LGHNA and CDR2 YSLEER.

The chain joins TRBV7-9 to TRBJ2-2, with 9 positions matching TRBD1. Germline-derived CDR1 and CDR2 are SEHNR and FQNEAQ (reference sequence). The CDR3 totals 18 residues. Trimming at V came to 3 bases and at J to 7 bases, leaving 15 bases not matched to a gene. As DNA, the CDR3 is TGTGCCAGCAGCTTGGACCCCCCGGGACAGGGACCTCGCGGGGAGCTGTTTTTT. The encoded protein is CASSLDPPGQGPRGELFF.

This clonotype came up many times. The CDR3 DNA reads TGCAGTGCTGCGTGGACTAGTGAAGAGACCCAGTACTTC. Translated: CSAAWTSEETQYF. V usage is TRBV20-1 and J usage is TRBJ2-5, with 7 nucleotides matching TRBD2. Germline V CDR1 and CDR2: DFQATT, SNEGSKA (reference sequence). This CDR3 spans 13 amino acids. Losses at the gene ends were 5 bases for V and 3 bases for J; bases not matched to a gene: 6.

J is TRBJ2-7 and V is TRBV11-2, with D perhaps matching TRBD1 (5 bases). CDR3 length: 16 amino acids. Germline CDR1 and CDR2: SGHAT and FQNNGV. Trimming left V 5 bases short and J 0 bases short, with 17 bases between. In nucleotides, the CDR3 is TGTGCCAGCAGCCCCCAAGTGTTGGACACCTCCTACGAGCAGTACTTC. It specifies CASSPQVLDTSYEQYF.

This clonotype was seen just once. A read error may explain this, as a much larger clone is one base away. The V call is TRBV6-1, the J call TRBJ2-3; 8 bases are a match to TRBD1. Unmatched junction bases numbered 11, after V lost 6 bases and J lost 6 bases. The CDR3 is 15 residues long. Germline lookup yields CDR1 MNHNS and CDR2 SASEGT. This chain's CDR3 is CASRDRYGQGDTQYF. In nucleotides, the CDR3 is TGTGCCAGCAGAGACCGTTACGGACAGGGCGATACGCAGTATTTT.

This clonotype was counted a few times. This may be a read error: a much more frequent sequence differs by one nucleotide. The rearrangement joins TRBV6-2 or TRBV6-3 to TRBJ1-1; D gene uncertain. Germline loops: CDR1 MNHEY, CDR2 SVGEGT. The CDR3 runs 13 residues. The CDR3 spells CASTDALNAEAFF. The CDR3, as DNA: TGTGCCAGCACGGACGCTTTGAACGCTGAAGCTTTCTTT.

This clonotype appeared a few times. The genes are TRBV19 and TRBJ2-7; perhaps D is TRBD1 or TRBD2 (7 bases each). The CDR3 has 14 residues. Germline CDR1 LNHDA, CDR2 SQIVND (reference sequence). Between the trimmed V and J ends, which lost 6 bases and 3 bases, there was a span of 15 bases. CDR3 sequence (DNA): TGTGCCAGTAGCGCGGCAGGGGGGGACTACGAGCAGTACTTC. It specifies CASSAAGGDYEQYF.

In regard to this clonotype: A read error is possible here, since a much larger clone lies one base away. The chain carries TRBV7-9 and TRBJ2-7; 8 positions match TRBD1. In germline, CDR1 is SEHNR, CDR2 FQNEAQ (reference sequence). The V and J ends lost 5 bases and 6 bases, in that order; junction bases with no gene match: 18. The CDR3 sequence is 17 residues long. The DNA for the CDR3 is TGTGCCAGCAGCCTCCCCAGGGCAGGGGGCCTGGTACTCGAGCAGTACTTC. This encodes CASSLPRAGGLVLEQYF.

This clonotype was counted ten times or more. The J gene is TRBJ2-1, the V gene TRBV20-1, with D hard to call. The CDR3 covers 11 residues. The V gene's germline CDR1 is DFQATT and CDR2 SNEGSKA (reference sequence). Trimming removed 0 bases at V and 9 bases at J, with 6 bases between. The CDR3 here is CSARDVAEQFF. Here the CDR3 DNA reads TGCAGTGCTAGAGATGTCGCTGAGCAGTTCTTC.

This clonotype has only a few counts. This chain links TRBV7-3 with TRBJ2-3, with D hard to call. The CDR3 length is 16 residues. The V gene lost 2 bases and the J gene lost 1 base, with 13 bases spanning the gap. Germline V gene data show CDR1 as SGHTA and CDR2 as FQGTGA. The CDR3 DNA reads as TGTGCCAGCAGCTTAGCAGGCCCTGGTGGCACAGATACGCAGTATTTT. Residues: CASSLAGPGGTDTQYF.

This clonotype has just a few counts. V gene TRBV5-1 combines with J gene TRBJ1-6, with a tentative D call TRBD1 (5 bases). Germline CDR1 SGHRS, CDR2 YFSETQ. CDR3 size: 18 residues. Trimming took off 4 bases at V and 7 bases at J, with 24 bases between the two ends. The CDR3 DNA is TGCGCCAGCAGCGAGGAACCGACAGCCGGATTACTAAATTCACCCCTCCACTTT. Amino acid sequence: CASSEEPTAGLLNSPLHF.

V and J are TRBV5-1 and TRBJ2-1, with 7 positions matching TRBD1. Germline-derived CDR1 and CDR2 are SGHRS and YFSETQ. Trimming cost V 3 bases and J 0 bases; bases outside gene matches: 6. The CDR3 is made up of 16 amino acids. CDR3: CASSWTGASSYNEQFF. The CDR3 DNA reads TGCGCCAGCAGCTGGACAGGAGCTAGCTCCTACAATGAGCAGTTCTTC.

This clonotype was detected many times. CDR3 sequence (DNA): TGCGCCAGCAGTGCAAACAGCCAAATCACTGAAGCTTTCTTT. It encodes CASSANSQITEAFF. V gene TRBV10-2 combines with J gene TRBJ1-1; no reliable D call. Germline CDR1 is WSHSY and CDR2 is SAAADI. Between the trimmed V and J ends, which lost 4 bases and 4 bases, there was a span of 13 bases. This CDR3 spans 14 amino acids.

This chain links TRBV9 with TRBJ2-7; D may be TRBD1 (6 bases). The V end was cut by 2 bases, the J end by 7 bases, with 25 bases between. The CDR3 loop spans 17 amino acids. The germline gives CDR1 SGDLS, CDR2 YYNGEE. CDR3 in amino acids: CASSVSRETGSVEEQYF. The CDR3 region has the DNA TGTGCCAGCAGCGTCTCTAGGGAGACAGGATCCGTTGAGGAGCAGTACTTC. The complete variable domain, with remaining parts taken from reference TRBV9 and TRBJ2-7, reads DSGVTQTPKHLITATGQRVTLRCSPRSGDLSVYWYQQSLDQGLQFLIQYYNGEERAKGNILERFSAQQFPDLHSELNLSSLELGDSALYFCASSVSRETGSVEEQYFGPGTRLTVT.

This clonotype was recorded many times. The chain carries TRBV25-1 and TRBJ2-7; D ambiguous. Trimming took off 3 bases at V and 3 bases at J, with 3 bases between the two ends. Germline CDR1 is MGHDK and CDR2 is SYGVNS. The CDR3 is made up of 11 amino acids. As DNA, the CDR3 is TGTGCCAGCAGTGACCTCTACGAGCAGTACTTC. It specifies CASSDLYEQYF.

CDR3 DNA sequence: TGTGCCAGCAGCGGAGGAGGGGGCTTTAATTCACCCCTCCACTTT. Translated: CASSGGGGFNSPLHF. The chain couples TRBV9 to TRBJ1-6; TRBD1 matches 7 bases. This CDR3 comprises 15 residues. V trimming: 3 bases; J trimming: 6 bases; junction bases outside the gene matches: 6. CDR1 and CDR2 from the germline V gene are SGDLS and YYNGEE.

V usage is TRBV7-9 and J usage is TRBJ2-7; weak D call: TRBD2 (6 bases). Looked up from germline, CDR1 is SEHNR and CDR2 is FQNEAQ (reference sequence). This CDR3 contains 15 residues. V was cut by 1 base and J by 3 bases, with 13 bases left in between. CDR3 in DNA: TGTGCCAGCAGCTTAGGCCGGACTAAAAACTACGAGCAGTACTTC. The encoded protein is CASSLGRTKNYEQYF.

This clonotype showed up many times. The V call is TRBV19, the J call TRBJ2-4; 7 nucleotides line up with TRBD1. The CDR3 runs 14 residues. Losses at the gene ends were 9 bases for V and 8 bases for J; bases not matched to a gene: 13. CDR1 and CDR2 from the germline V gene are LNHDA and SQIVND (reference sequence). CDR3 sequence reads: CASQKGQLADIQYF. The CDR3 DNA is TGTGCCAGCCAAAAGGGACAGCTGGCGGACATTCAGTACTTC.

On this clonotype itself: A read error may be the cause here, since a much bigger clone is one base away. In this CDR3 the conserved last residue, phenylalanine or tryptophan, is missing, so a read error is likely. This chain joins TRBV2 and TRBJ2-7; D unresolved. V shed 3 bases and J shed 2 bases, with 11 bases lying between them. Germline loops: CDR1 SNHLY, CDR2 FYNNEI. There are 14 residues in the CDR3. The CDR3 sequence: CASSETPSPYEQYL. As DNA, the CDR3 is TGTGCCAGCAGTGAGACCCCGAGTCCCTACGAGCAGTACCTC.

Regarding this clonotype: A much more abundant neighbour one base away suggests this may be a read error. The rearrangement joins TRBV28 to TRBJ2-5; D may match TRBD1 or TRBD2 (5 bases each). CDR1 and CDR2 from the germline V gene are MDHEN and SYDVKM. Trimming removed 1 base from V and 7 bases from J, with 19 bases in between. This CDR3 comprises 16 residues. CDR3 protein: CASSLSGTGRRGTQYF. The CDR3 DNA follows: TGTGCCAGCAGTTTATCAGGGACGGGACGAAGGGGGACCCAGTACTTC.

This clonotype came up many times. The CDR3 nucleotides are TGCAGCGTTGAGGCAGGGGCTGATGAGCAGTACTTC. This gives the protein CSVEAGADEQYF. The gene calls are TRBV29-1 and TRBJ2-7; tentatively, D is TRBD1 (6 bases). From germline, CDR1 is SQVTM and CDR2 ANQGSEA. V shed 3 bases and J shed 7 bases, with 13 bases lying between them. The CDR3 loop spans 12 amino acids.

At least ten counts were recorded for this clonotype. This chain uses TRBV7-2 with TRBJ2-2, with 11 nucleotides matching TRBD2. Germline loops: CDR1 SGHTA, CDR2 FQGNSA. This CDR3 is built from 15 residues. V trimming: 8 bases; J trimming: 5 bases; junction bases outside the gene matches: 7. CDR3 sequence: CASGRLAGTTGELFF. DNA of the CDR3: TGTGCCAGCGGGAGACTAGCGGGGACGACCGGGGAGCTGTTTTTT.

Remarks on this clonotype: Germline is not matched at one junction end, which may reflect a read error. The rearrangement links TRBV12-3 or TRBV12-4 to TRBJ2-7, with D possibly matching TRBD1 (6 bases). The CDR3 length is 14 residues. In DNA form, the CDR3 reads TGTGCCAGCAGTTTATCGGGACATATCTACAAGCAGTACTTC. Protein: CASSLSGHIYKQYF.

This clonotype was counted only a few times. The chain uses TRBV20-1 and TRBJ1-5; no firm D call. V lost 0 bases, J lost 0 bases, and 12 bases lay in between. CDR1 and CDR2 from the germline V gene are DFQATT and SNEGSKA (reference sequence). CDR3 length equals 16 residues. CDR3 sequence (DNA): TGCAGTGCTAGAGATATAACTGGTTTTAGCAATCAGCCCCAGCATTTT. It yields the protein CSARDITGFSNQPQHF.

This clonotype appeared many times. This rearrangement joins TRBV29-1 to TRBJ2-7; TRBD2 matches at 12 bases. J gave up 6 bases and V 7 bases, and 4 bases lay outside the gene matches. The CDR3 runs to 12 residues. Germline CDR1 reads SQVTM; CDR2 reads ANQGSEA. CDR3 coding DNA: TGCAGCGGGACTAGCGGGAACGTCGAGCAGTACTTC. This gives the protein CSGTSGNVEQYF.

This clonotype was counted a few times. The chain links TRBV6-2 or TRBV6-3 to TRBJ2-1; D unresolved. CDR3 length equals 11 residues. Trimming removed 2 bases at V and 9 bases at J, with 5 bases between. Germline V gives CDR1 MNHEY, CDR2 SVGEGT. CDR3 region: CASSYMREQFF. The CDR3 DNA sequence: TGTGCCAGCAGTTACATGCGTGAGCAGTTCTTC.

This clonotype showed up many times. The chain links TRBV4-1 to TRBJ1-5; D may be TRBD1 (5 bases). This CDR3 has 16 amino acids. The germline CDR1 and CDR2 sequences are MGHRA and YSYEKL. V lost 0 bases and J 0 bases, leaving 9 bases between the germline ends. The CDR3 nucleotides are TGCGCCAGCAGCCAAGAGACAGCCTCTAGCAATCAGCCCCAGCATTTT. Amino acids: CASSQETASSNQPQHF.

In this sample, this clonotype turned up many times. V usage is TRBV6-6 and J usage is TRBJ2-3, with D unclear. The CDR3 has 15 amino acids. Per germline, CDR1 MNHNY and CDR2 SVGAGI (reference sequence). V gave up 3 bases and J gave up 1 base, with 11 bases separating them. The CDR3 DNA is TGTGCCAGCAGTTATCTCCGTCCCGGCACAGATACGCAGTATTTT. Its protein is CASSYLRPGTDTQYF.

In DNA, the CDR3 is TGTGCCAGTACTGGGACAGGGGATTCCTACGAGCAGTACTTC. The encoded protein is CASTGTGDSYEQYF. The genes are TRBV19 and TRBJ2-7; 10 positions match TRBD1. The V and J ends lost 7 bases and 1 base, in that order; junction bases with no gene match: 4. Per the germline V gene, CDR1 is LNHDA and CDR2 is SQIVND (reference sequence). The CDR3 sequence is 14 residues long. Complete variable domain (other parts from reference TRBV19 and TRBJ2-7): DGGITQSPKYLFRKEGQNVTLSCEQNLNHDAMYWYRQDPGQGLRLIYYSQIVNDFQKGDIAEGYSVSREKKESFPLTVTSAQKNPTAFYLCASTGTGDSYEQYFGPGTRLTVT.

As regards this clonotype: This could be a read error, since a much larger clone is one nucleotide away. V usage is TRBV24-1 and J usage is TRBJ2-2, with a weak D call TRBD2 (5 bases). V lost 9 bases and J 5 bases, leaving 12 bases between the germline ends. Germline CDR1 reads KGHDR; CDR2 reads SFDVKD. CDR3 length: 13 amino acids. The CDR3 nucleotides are TGTGCCACCTTCGAGGGCCGTACCGGGGAGCTGTTTTTT. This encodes CATFEGRTGELFF.

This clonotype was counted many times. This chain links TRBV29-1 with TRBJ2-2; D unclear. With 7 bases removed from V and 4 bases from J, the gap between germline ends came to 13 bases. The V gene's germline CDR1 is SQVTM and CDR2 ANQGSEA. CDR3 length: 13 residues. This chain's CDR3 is CSAVRPSTGELFF. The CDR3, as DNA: TGCAGCGCCGTTAGACCCTCCACCGGGGAGCTGTTTTTT.